Sequencing of this T cell receptor (beta chain) was carried out in a study of T cells in Graves' hyperthyroidism and ophthalmopathy. The overall study: The blood sample was taken at first diagnosis, before treatment began. General study results and limits: Among thyroid clonotypes expanded above 0.001, most also appeared in blood.

The TCR beta CDR3 regions underwent amplification using RNA transcripts as the source. TCR CDR3 regions were first amplified by RT-PCR with HTBI primers. MiXCR, applied by TCRdb to the multiplex PCR reads, yields one record per CDR3 protein. The profile covers roughly 640,000 distinct CDR3 sequences, with roughly 16% appearing a single time and 2.5% to 4% taken by the ten largest. It was roughly 10 ml of fresh peripheral blood that supplied the PBMCs. About this clonotype itself: Antigen: not known.

Sample: blood. The TCR originated in a woman aged 35 to 49 with Graves' ophthalmopathy.

CDR3 coding DNA: TGTGCCAGCAGTTACCCAACCGGGACAGGGAACAATGAGCAGTTCTTC. Encoded protein: CASSYPTGTGNNEQFF. The chain recombines TRBV6-6 with TRBJ2-1; 9 bases match TRBD1. Germline CDR1 MNHNY, CDR2 SVGAGI (reference sequence). J lost 5 bases, V lost 2 bases, and 7 bases had no gene match. The CDR3 is 16 amino acids.